This T cell receptor (beta chain) was profiled in a study of cytomegalovirus exposure and HLA in healthy donors. The germline V and J ends were trimmed by 3 bases and 2 bases, with 11 bases remaining between them. Germline V CDR1 and CDR2: SGHRS, YFSETQ. The CDR3 contains 14 residues. Use of 60 Vbeta and 13 Jbeta primers characterized the PCR. TCRdb's table, derived via immunoSEQ multiplex PCR, lists solely in-frame clones and lacks some. The table includes around 200,000 clones, around 88% detected once. V gene TRBV5-1 combines with J gene TRBJ1-1; D is uncertain. The receptor comes from a woman in her twenties or thirties in good health and CMV-seronegative. Specimen: PBMCs. CDR3 in amino acids: CASSSGRGNTEAFF. The CDR3 bases are TGCGCCAGCAGCTCCGGACGGGGAAACACTGAAGCTTTCTTT.